The 7 T cell receptor beta chains presented below share a single source sample, sequenced in a study of radiotherapy plus CTLA-4 blockade in lung cancer. Generated by immunoSEQ multiplex PCR, the TCRdb table keeps only in-frame clones and is missing some. The table shows about 43,000 clones, with over 60% occurring only once. The sequencing used peripheral blood, collected from a patient treated with radiotherapy plus ipilimumab. These TCRs come from a human donor with non-small cell lung cancer who had a partial response to radiotherapy plus ipilimumab.

This clone has just one count. J is TRBJ2-4 and V is TRBV18, with 7 bases lining up with TRBD1. CDR3 length: 12 residues. Germline V gene data show CDR1 as KGHSH and CDR2 as LQKENI. The junction had 2 bases not matched to a gene; V was cut back by 4 bases and J by 8 bases. The chain's CDR3 is CASSLQGDIQYF. CDR3 DNA sequence: TGTGCCAGCTCACTCCAGGGGGACATTCAGTACTTC.

This clone was seen a single time. This chain connects TRBV29-1 to TRBJ1-4, with a weak D call TRBD1 (5 bases). Trimming shortened V by 5 bases and J by 8 bases, and 21 bases separated the two germline ends. Germline CDR1 is SQVTM and CDR2 is ANQGSEA. The CDR3 runs 15 residues. CDR3 in amino acids: CSVFGGFGFAEKLFF. The CDR3, as DNA: TGCAGCGTTTTTGGGGGGTTCGGTTTCGCCGAAAAACTGTTTTTT.

This clone was detected only once. V is TRBV25-1 and J is TRBJ2-7; 7 bases are a match to TRBD1. The trim removed 7 bases at V and 2 bases at J, leaving 5 bases unmatched. Germline V gives CDR1 MGHDK, CDR2 SYGVNS. CDR3 length: 13 residues. The CDR3 coding sequence is TGTGCCAGCAACCCCACAGGGGCCTACGAGCAGTACTTC. Its translation: CASNPTGAYEQYF.

This clone came up many times. V usage is TRBV2 and J usage is TRBJ2-7, with unresolved D. V lost 5 bases and J lost 2, with 7 bases in between. The CDR3 contains 12 residues. CDR1 and CDR2 from the germline V gene are SNHLY and FYNNEI. CDR3 DNA: TGTGCCAGCAGTTTTTCTCCCTACGAGCAGTACTTC. Encoded protein: CASSFSPYEQYF. Using reference TRBV2 and TRBJ2-7 for the parts outside the CDR3, the full variable domain is EPEVTQTPSHQVTQMGQEVILRCVPISNHLYFYWYRQILGQKVEFLVSFYNNEISEKSEIFDDQFSVERPDGSNFTLKIRSTKLEDSAMYFCASSFSPYEQYFGPGTRLTVT.

V gene TRBV14 combines with J gene TRBJ2-1; 10 nucleotides agree with TRBD2. Germline CDR1 reads SGHDN; CDR2 reads FVKESK. The CDR3 spans 15 residues. Trimming removed 4 bases from V and 5 bases from J; junction bases left unmatched: 5. The CDR3 bases are TGTGCCAGCAGCCCAAGCGGGGGGGCTCACAATGAGCAGTTCTTC. This codes for CASSPSGGAHNEQFF.

This clone was picked up a small number of times. The V gene is TRBV5-8, the J gene TRBJ1-2, with 7 bases aligning to TRBD1. Germline V gives CDR1 SGHTS, CDR2 YDEGEE. V was pared by 4 bases and J by 4 bases, with 13 bases of the junction left unmatched. The CDR3 extends over 16 amino acids. The CDR3 DNA reads as TGTGCCAGCAGCCAAACCGGACCGGGACAGATCTATGGCTACACCTTC. It encodes CASSQTGPGQIYGYTF.

The rearrangement joins TRBV11-3 to TRBJ2-3, with 8 positions matching TRBD2. Trimming removed 2 bases from V and 2 bases from J; junction bases left unmatched: 3. The CDR3 runs to 15 residues. Germline assignment: CDR1 SGHNT and CDR2 YENEEA. This chain's CDR3 is CASSLSGGPTDTQYF. CDR3 bases: TGTGCCAGCAGCTTAAGCGGGGGACCCACAGATACGCAGTATTTT.